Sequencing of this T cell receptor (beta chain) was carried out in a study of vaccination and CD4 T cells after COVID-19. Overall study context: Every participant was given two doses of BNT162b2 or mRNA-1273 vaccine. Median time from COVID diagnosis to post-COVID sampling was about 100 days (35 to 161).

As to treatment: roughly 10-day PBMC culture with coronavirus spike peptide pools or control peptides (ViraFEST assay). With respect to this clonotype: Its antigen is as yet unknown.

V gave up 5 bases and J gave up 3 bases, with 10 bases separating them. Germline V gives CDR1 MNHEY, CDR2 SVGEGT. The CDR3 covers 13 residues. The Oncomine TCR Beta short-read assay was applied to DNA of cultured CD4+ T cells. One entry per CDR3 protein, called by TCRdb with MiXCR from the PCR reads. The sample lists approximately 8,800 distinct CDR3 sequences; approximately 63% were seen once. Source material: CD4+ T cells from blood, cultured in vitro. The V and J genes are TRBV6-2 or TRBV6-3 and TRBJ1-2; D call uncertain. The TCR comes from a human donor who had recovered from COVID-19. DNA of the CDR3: TGTGCCAGCAGTGCCGGAGTTGACTATGGCTACACCTTC. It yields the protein CASSAGVDYGYTF.